A selection of T cell receptor beta chains follows, all from one sample in a study of T cells after yellow fever vaccination. TCRdb passed the 5' RACE reads through MiXCR, listing each CDR3 protein once. Among almost 600,000 distinct CDR3 sequences listed, roughly 14% were seen once. The sample was PBMCs, taken on the day of the yellow fever booster vaccination. The source of these receptors is a young man who received the YFV17D yellow fever vaccine. Each CDR3 is given with its conserved first and last residue. Each record gives: V gene, J gene, CDR3 protein.

TRBV29-1,TRBJ2-7,CSVGFLETGGFYEQYF
TRBV19,TRBJ2-7,CASSSSDRRYEQYF
TRBV7-2,TRBJ2-5,CASLSAGETQYF
TRBV6-2/TRBV6-3,TRBJ2-3,CASRLWDTQYF
TRBV6-1,TRBJ2-4,CASSPLRTGVNIQYF
TRBV7-9,TRBJ1-1,CASSSAGLTEAFF
TRBV6-5,TRBJ2-3,CASSYSNRGTDTQYF
TRBV27,TRBJ2-7,CASSFYGTGYEQYF
TRBV14,TRBJ2-7,CASSLKAGMSYEQYF
TRBV6-5,TRBJ2-2,CASSYGPGELFF
TRBV24-1,TRBJ2-3,CATSDSSGSADTQYF
TRBV29-1,TRBJ2-6,CSVLGSGANVLTF
TRBV6-5,TRBJ1-5,CASSYSSVAQPQHF
TRBV29-1,TRBJ2-5,CSVESGFRETQYF
TRBV3-1,TRBJ2-3,CASSQDLAAASTDTQYF
TRBV6-5,TRBJ2-2,CASSYTRAPSGELFF
TRBV19,TRBJ2-3,CASARLAGGPGTDTQYF
TRBV5-4,TRBJ2-5,CASSPSLLYQETQYF
TRBV20-1,TRBJ2-1,CSAATVLAGGWNEQFF
TRBV7-8,TRBJ2-5,CASSLAQGETQYF
TRBV7-9,TRBJ1-2,CASSLEAENYGYTF
TRBV20-1,TRBJ2-1,CSARVLTSEAYNEQFF
TRBV4-3,TRBJ2-3,CASSQDRTPSSRGDTQYF
TRBV4-3,TRBJ1-6,CASSLIYREMNSPLHF
TRBV7-8,TRBJ2-7,CASSLVSVQGPYF
TRBV24-1,TRBJ2-1,CATSGSRLATYNEQFF
TRBV7-2,TRBJ1-5,CASSPAYGSNQPQHF
TRBV5-4,TRBJ2-2,CASSLQGNGELFF
TRBV28,TRBJ1-2,CASSLLQAPYTF
TRBV9,TRBJ2-5,CASSRTSGIETQYF
TRBV4-3,TRBJ1-1,CASSQANRGVVEAFF
TRBV12-3/TRBV12-4,TRBJ2-1,CASSRWGQGSYNEQFF
TRBV10-3,TRBJ2-7,CAISEQAGGPGNEQYF
TRBV12-3/TRBV12-4,TRBJ2-5,CASSAGRAPETQYF
TRBV12-3/TRBV12-4,TRBJ2-1,CASRLAGGGKQFF
TRBV12-3/TRBV12-4,TRBJ2-3,CASSSPGGMGVTDTQYF
TRBV5-5,TRBJ1-1,CASSFDWVNTEAFF
TRBV18,TRBJ2-5,CASSPNKGSRETQYF
TRBV12-3/TRBV12-4,TRBJ1-3,CASSLSTGNTIYF
TRBV20-1,TRBJ2-1,CSARDLSLAYNEQFF
TRBV7-9,TRBJ1-5,CASRQGNQPLHF
TRBV6-2/TRBV6-3,TRBJ2-1,CASTSPGHHNEQFF
TRBV4-3,TRBJ2-1,CASSQGSISVFGEQFF
TRBV9,TRBJ2-4,CASSDGTSQNIQYF
TRBV18,TRBJ1-3,CASSPFDLISGNTIYF
TRBV5-1,TRBJ2-3,CASSFGPGQAFTDTQYF
TRBV5-1,TRBJ1-2,CASSLYMSGAGNYGYTF
TRBV12-5,TRBJ2-1,CASGSVAGRNNEQFF
TRBV4-3,TRBJ2-1,CASSQGVGLQRGNEQFF
TRBV20-1,TRBJ2-7,CSAVTGEKTYEQYF
TRBV10-2,TRBJ2-1,CASNGLAPAGVDNEQFF
TRBV5-1,TRBJ2-7,CASSLGLAGGPPLEQYF
TRBV18,TRBJ2-3,CASTTGIQDTQYF
TRBV25-1,TRBJ1-1,CASSELQNTEAFF
TRBV24-1,TRBJ2-1,CATSDQGSSYNEQFF